This passage covers 9 T cell receptor beta chains from one sample sequenced in a study of blood T cells in healthy people across ages. The second PCR ran about 6 to 11 cycles with a sample-barcoded 5' primer and J-beta primers. TCRdb analysed the 5' RACE reads with MiXCR anew, one entry per CDR3 protein. Here the sample spans roughly 1 million distinct CDR3 sequences, about 23% being singletons. This same sample was also part of a study on T cells of mothers and their children.

Specimen: blood. The receptors derive from a girl aged 2-10 years in good health.

This clonotype has only a few counts. The V and J genes are TRBV20-1 and TRBJ2-5, with 9 bases identical to TRBD1. The DNA end is a closer match to TRBJ2-7, so the J assignment may be wrong. Germline V gene data show CDR1 as DFQATT and CDR2 as SNEGSKA (reference sequence). The CDR3 contains 16 residues. CDR3 in amino acids: CSARAPRDRDIDEQYF. The CDR3 bases are TGCAGTGCTAGAGCGCCGAGGGACAGGGATATTGACGAGCAGTACTTC.

This sequence joins TRBV4-3 and TRBJ1-5; possibly TRBD1 for D (6 bases). Trimming took 0 bases from V and 7 from J, leaving 13 bases between them. Germline CDR1 LGHNA, CDR2 YSLEER. The CDR3 is made up of 15 amino acids. The CDR3 sequence is CASSQDSGAGQPQHF. The CDR3 DNA sequence: TGCGCCAGCAGCCAAGATTCAGGGGCCGGGCAGCCCCAGCATTTT.

The J gene is TRBJ2-7, the V gene TRBV9, with TRBD2 identical over 8 bases. J was trimmed by 4 bases and V by 4 bases; bases with no gene match: 10. The CDR3 is made up of 15 amino acids. Germline V gene lookup returns CDR1 SGDLS and CDR2 YYNGEE. The DNA for the CDR3 is TGTGCCAGCAGCCTTTCCGGGAGGGGGACATACGAGCAGTACTTC. Translated, it gives CASSLSGRGTYEQYF. The entire variable domain, with the rest obtained from reference TRBV9 and TRBJ2-7, is as follows: DSGVTQTPKHLITATGQRVTLRCSPRSGDLSVYWYQQSLDQGLQFLIQYYNGEERAKGNILERFSAQQFPDLHSELNLSSLELGDSALYFCASSLSGRGTYEQYFGPGTRLTVT.

The chain is built from TRBV7-6 and TRBJ2-5; 8 bases match TRBD1. The DNA end is more similar to TRBJ2-7, so the J call may be wrong. CDR1 and CDR2 (germline): SGHVS, FNYEAQ. The CDR3 is 15 amino acids. DNA of the CDR3: TGTGCCAGCAGCACGAACCCTGGACAGGGTAGCGAGCAGTACTTC. Translation gives CASSTNPGQGSEQYF.

CDR3 nucleotide sequence: TGTGCCAGCAGTTACTGGCAGGGATCCCAGTTCTTC. Protein sequence: CASSYWQGSQFF. The chain recombines TRBV6-2 or TRBV6-3 with TRBJ2-5; D is perhaps TRBD1 (5 bases). The J call may be faulty, since TRBJ2-1 better matches the DNA end. Germline V gene data show CDR1 as MNHEY and CDR2 as SVGEGT. CDR3 length: 12 amino acids.

The V and J genes are TRBV28 and TRBJ2-5; TRBD1 is a possible D gene (8 bases). V lost 6 bases to trimming and J lost 4 bases, with 15 bases between them. The CDR3 length is 14 residues. CDR1 is MDHEN, CDR2 SYDVKM, per germline. The chain's CDR3 is CASRATGGGETQYF. For the CDR3, the DNA is TGTGCCAGCAGAGCTACAGGGGGGGGAGAGACCCAGTACTTC. The full variable domain, rest sourced from reference TRBV28 and TRBJ2-5, is DVKVTQSSRYLVKRTGEKVFLECVQDMDHENMFWYRQDPGLGLRLIYFSYDVKMKEKGDIPEGYSVSREKKERFSLILESASTNQTSMYLCASRATGGGETQYFGPGTRLLVL.

This clonotype was observed a few times. J is TRBJ2-1 and V is TRBV27; D is uncertain. This CDR3 is 13 amino acids long. From germline, CDR1 is MNHEY and CDR2 SMNVEV (reference sequence). V was shortened by 2 bases and J by 9 bases, with 11 bases between the two germline ends. The CDR3 here is CASSLSLSTEQFF. The CDR3 region has the DNA TGTGCCAGCAGTTTAAGTTTAAGCACTGAGCAGTTCTTC.

This chain uses TRBV10-3 with TRBJ1-2; D remains ambiguous. Between the trimmed V and J ends, which lost 8 bases and 6 bases, there was a span of 7 bases. The CDR3 length is 10 residues. The germline CDR1 and CDR2 sequences are ENHRY and SYGVKD. The CDR3 protein is CAIGLDGYTF. The CDR3 DNA follows: TGTGCCATCGGGCTTGATGGCTACACCTTC.

The V and J genes are TRBV9 and TRBJ2-3; 11 bases agree with TRBD2. CDR3 size: 15 residues. Germline CDR1 and CDR2: SGDLS and YYNGEE. The V and J ends lost 2 bases and 4 bases, in that order; junction bases with no gene match: 3. CDR3 sequence reads: CASSVTSGIPDTQYF. CDR3 nucleotides: TGTGCCAGCAGCGTGACTAGCGGGATTCCAGATACGCAGTATTTT.